The TCR beta chain described here comes from a study of TIL therapy for anti-PD-1-resistant metastatic lung cancer. Study-level results: Many TIL product clones were absent from baseline tumor, suggesting clonal contraction. The cohort had more treatment-naive, never-smoker and oncogene-addicted patients than typical.

Comments on this clone: Its antigen is still unknown.

Sequencing used immunoSEQ v3. The protocol was immunoSEQ multiplex PCR, while the TCRdb copy is restricted to in-frame clones and leaves out a portion. Here the sample spans about 7,000 clones, 60% to 65% being singletons. Time point of the sample: pre-treatment sample, taken before nivolumab and TIL therapy. The tumor samples were excised metastases, mostly pleural nodules or supraclavicular lymph nodes. Patients then received nivolumab; progressors got lymphodepletion, TIL and IL-2. The sequence was obtained from a person between 30 and 79 years old with non-small cell lung cancer. The sequencing here drew on tumor tissue, taken at baseline.

CDR3 amino acids: CASSYQPGELFF. Here the CDR3 DNA reads TGTGCCAGCAGTTACCAGCCCGGGGAGCTGTTTTTT. The chain has TRBV6-5 and TRBJ2-2; D unresolved. The CDR3 consists of 12 residues. V dropped 2 bases and J dropped 6 bases, with 4 bases sitting between them. From germline, CDR1 is MNHEY and CDR2 SVGAGI.